This entry lists 30 T cell receptor beta chains sequenced from one sample in a study of T-cell reconstitution after alpha-beta-depleted transplantation in children. Preparation of the TCRbeta library used unique molecular identifiers. TCRdb redid the calling of the PCR reads with MiXCR, one entry per CDR3 protein. The sample lists 250,000 or so distinct CDR3 sequences; 6.5% to 9% were seen once. The material was PBMCs, mostly from graft donor cells, obtained 180 days after TCRalphabeta/CD19-depleted stem cell transplant. These receptors were taken from a male patient between 10 and 17 years old who had a stem cell transplant for acute lymphoblastic leukemia, so the T cells may come from the graft donor.

This clonotype was detected many times. The chain is built from TRBV7-2 and TRBJ2-7; D remains unclear. The germline V and J ends were trimmed by 4 bases and 5 bases, with 9 bases remaining between them. Germline V gene data show CDR1 as SGHTA and CDR2 as FQGNSA. This CDR3 spans 12 amino acids. The CDR3 bases are TGTGCCAGCAGCTCTGACGCGCACGAGCAGTACTTC. Amino acid sequence: CASSSDAHEQYF.

This clonotype came up many times. V and J are TRBV6-2 or TRBV6-3 and TRBJ1-5; D is possibly TRBD1 (6 bases). CDR1 MNHEY and CDR2 SVGEGT come from the germline V gene. This CDR3 is 15 amino acids long. Trimming took off 2 bases at V and 4 bases at J, with 12 bases between the two ends. The CDR3 DNA reads TGTGCCAGCAGTTACCAACAGGGCAGGAATCAGCCCCAGCATTTT. Its protein product is CASSYQQGRNQPQHF.

Ten or more counts support this clonotype. This chain connects TRBV28 to TRBJ2-1, with D possibly matching TRBD2 (5 bases). Germline CDR1 reads MDHEN; CDR2 reads SYDVKM. Deletions cut 10 bases from V and 4 bases from J, with 8 bases between. The CDR3 extends over 11 amino acids. CDR3 nucleotide sequence: TGTGCCATCGGACTGTACAATGAGCAGTTCTTC. Its translation: CAIGLYNEQFF.

This clonotype was detected many times. The chain uses TRBV12-3 or TRBV12-4 and TRBJ2-7; 7 bases match TRBD1. CDR3 length equals 13 residues. The V gene end was trimmed by 1 base and the J gene end by 5 bases; junction bases not matched to a gene: 2. The CDR3 bases are TGTGCCAGCAGTTTAGGCCAGGGGGACGAGCAGTACTTC. It yields the protein CASSLGQGDEQYF.

This clonotype was seen at least ten times. The chain recombines TRBV6-5 with TRBJ2-7; TRBD2 might be the D (5 bases). The V end lost 4 bases, the J end lost 4 bases, and 20 bases lay between the germline ends. The CDR3 consists of 16 residues. Germline V gives CDR1 MNHEY, CDR2 SVGAGI. CDR3 residues: CASSWELVQTTYEQYF. CDR3 sequence (DNA): TGTGCCAGCAGTTGGGAACTAGTACAGACCACTTACGAGCAGTACTTC.

The chain joins TRBV5-1 to TRBJ1-1; no clear D gene. V lost 3 bases to trimming and J lost 0 bases, with 12 bases between them. The CDR3 has 15 residues. Germline V gives CDR1 SGHRS, CDR2 YFSETQ. CDR3 sequence reads: CASSSRHGLNTEAFF. The CDR3 DNA sequence: TGCGCCAGCAGCTCGAGACACGGACTGAACACTGAAGCTTTCTTT.

This clonotype was picked up a small number of times. The V and J genes are TRBV11-1 and TRBJ1-1, with TRBD1 matching over 12 bases. CDR3 length equals 18 residues. Per the germline V gene, CDR1 is SGHAT and CDR2 is FQDESV (reference sequence). The J segment lost 1 base and the V segment lost 3 bases, leaving 9 bases of the junction unmatched. CDR3 bases: TGTGCCAGCAGCTTGAGCTCGGGACAGGGGGCTGGGAACACTGAAGCTTTCTTT. Protein product: CASSLSSGQGAGNTEAFF.

This clonotype occurred many times. This CDR3 is CASSVWTADEQYF. The CDR3 DNA reads as TGTGCCAGCAGCGTATGGACAGCCGACGAGCAGTACTTC. This chain links TRBV9 with TRBJ2-7; TRBD1 might be the D (6 bases). With 1 base removed from V and 5 bases from J, the gap between germline ends came to 10 bases. Germline V CDR1 and CDR2: SGDLS, YYNGEE. The CDR3 is made up of 13 amino acids.

This clonotype was seen repeatedly, ten times or more. The V gene is TRBV10-3, the J gene TRBJ2-1; 9 bases fit TRBD2. Unmatched junction bases numbered 19, after V lost 6 bases and J lost 7 bases. Germline V gives CDR1 ENHRY, CDR2 SYGVKD. CDR3 length: 18 residues. In DNA, the CDR3 is TGTGCCATCAGAGGAGTATTTCAAGTAGCGGGAGAGCAAAATGAGCAGTTCTTC. Protein sequence: CAIRGVFQVAGEQNEQFF.

The CDR3 bases are TGTGCCAGCAGTTTAGAGGGGCTGGGAACGGGACTAGCGGGACAACTCTCCTACAATGAGCAGTTCTTC. This encodes CASSLEGLGTGLAGQLSYNEQFF. The chain couples TRBV12-3 or TRBV12-4 to TRBJ2-1; 13 bases agree with TRBD2. The CDR3 runs to 23 residues. V shed 1 base, J shed 0 bases, and the junction held 18 bases outside the gene matches.

This clonotype showed up many times. The V call is TRBV2, the J call TRBJ2-7; 11 positions agree with TRBD2. CDR3 length equals 13 residues. J was trimmed by 5 bases and V by 8 bases; bases with no gene match: 5. Germline CDR1 is SNHLY and CDR2 is FYNNEI. The CDR3: CASLLAGEHEQYF. CDR3 nucleotides: TGTGCCAGCCTACTAGCGGGAGAACACGAGCAGTACTTC.

This clonotype has ten or more counts. CDR3 residues: CASRDMGNTEAFF. CDR3 nucleotide sequence: TGTGCCAGCAGGGACATGGGGAACACTGAAGCTTTCTTT. The chain joins TRBV12-3 or TRBV12-4 to TRBJ1-1, with D perhaps TRBD1 (5 bases). The CDR3 totals 13 residues. V lost 6 bases, J lost 1 base, and 9 bases lay in between.

This clonotype was found many times. The gene calls are TRBV29-1 and TRBJ2-1; D call uncertain. V gave up 8 bases and J gave up 8 bases, with 16 bases separating them. The CDR3 covers 12 residues. Germline CDR1 and CDR2: SQVTM and ANQGSEA. CDR3 residues: CSPRNSIDEQFF. The CDR3 bases are TGCAGCCCCAGGAACTCCATCGATGAGCAGTTCTTC.

Turning to this clonotype: A much bigger clone sits one base away, suggesting this may be a read error. The rearrangement joins TRBV7-9 to TRBJ1-2; D ambiguous. There are 15 residues in the CDR3. V lost 2 bases and J 4 bases, leaving 14 bases between the germline ends. Germline V CDR1 and CDR2: SEHNR, FQNEAQ (reference sequence). CDR3 residues: CASSLIDGISYGYTF. DNA for the CDR3: TGTGCCAGCAGCTTAATAGACGGGATTTCCTATGGCTACACCTTC. Filled out from reference TRBV7-9 and TRBJ1-2, the complete variable domain reads DTGVSQNPRHKITKRGQNVTFRCDPISEHNRLYWYRQTLGQGPEFLTYFQNEAQLEKSRLLSDRFSAERPKGSFSTLEIQRTEQGDSAMYLCASSLIDGISYGYTFGSGTRLTVV.

Many counts were recorded for this clonotype. This chain joins TRBV7-3 and TRBJ2-5, with D possibly being TRBD1 (6 bases). CDR3 length: 13 amino acids. Trimming left V 5 bases short and J 3 bases short, with 10 bases between. CDR1 and CDR2 from the germline V gene are SGHTA and FQGTGA. The CDR3: CASSAGTKETQYF. The DNA of the CDR3 is TGTGCCAGCAGCGCCGGGACAAAAGAGACCCAGTACTTC.

Regarding this clonotype: A much larger clone lies one base from this, so it may be a read error. V gene TRBV29-1 combines with J gene TRBJ2-7, with D uncertain. Germline V gene data show CDR1 as SQVTM and CDR2 as ANQGSEA. The CDR3 runs to 11 residues. The V end was cut by 2 bases, the J end by 6 bases, with 8 bases between. CDR3: CSVEMSCEQYF. CDR3 nucleotides: TGCAGCGTTGAAATGAGCTGCGAGCAGTACTTC.

This clonotype was counted many times. The rearrangement joins TRBV6-5 to TRBJ2-2, with D perhaps being TRBD1 or TRBD2 (5 bases each). The CDR3 is made up of 13 amino acids. V was cut by 4 bases and J by 7 bases, with 10 bases left in between. Per the germline V gene, CDR1 is MNHEY and CDR2 is SVGAGI. Here the CDR3 reads CASSFRENGELFF. The CDR3 DNA sequence: TGTGCCAGCAGTTTCAGGGAGAACGGGGAGCTGTTTTTT.

This clonotype appeared many times. This chain uses TRBV28 with TRBJ1-2, with TRBD1 matching over 8 bases. CDR1 and CDR2 from the germline V gene are MDHEN and SYDVKM. The CDR3 is 17 amino acids. After removal of 0 bases from V and 2 bases from J, the junction contained 8 bases not matched to a gene. CDR3 residues: CASSLWGQETLNYGYTF. Here the CDR3 DNA reads TGTGCCAGCAGTTTATGGGGACAGGAGACTTTAAACTATGGCTACACCTTC.

This clonotype showed up many times. The rearrangement uses TRBV6-5 and TRBJ2-1; TRBD2 matches 13 bases. The CDR3 is 16 amino acids. Per the germline V gene, CDR1 is MNHEY and CDR2 is SVGAGI. Trimming at V came to 2 bases and at J to 12 bases, leaving 10 bases not matched to a gene. The CDR3 bases are TGTGCCAGCAGTTACGCCGGGACTAGCGGGGCGGGGGGGCAGTTCTTC. Translating gives CASSYAGTSGAGGQFF.

This clonotype occurred many times. The chain links TRBV15 to TRBJ2-1, with D perhaps matching TRBD2 (5 bases). V lost 0 bases and J 4 bases, leaving 7 bases between the germline ends. CDR1 is LNHNV, CDR2 YYDKDF, per germline (reference sequence). This CDR3 contains 14 residues. The CDR3 loop is CATSRDRGYNEQFF. CDR3 bases: TGTGCCACCAGCAGAGATCGGGGTTACAATGAGCAGTTCTTC.

This clonotype was seen ten or more times. The rearrangement links TRBV12-3 or TRBV12-4 to TRBJ2-6; TRBD1 matches at 8 bases. The CDR3 has 15 residues. Trimming took 1 base from V and 10 from J; bases not matched to a gene: 6. For the CDR3, the DNA is TGTGCCAGCAGTTTAGGGACAGGGTGGAGGAACGTCCTGACTTTC. This codes for CASSLGTGWRNVLTF.

This clonotype has just a few counts. The chain recombines TRBV5-6 with TRBJ2-7; possible D gene TRBD2, 5 bases. Trimming pared 2 bases from V and 1 base from J, leaving 13 bases between. This CDR3 has 15 amino acids. Germline V gene sequence: CDR1 SGHDT, CDR2 YYEEEE. This CDR3 is CASSFRGLGSYEQYF. In DNA form, the CDR3 reads TGTGCCAGCAGCTTCCGAGGGCTCGGATCCTACGAGCAGTACTTC.

Ten or more counts support this clonotype. This rearrangement joins TRBV4-3 to TRBJ2-1; the D is unclear. Trimming stripped 2 bases from V and 3 bases from J, with 5 bases between. The CDR3 runs to 13 residues. Per the germline V gene, CDR1 is LGHNA and CDR2 is YSLEER. The CDR3 loop reads CASSQTDYNEQFF. CDR3 DNA: TGCGCCAGCAGCCAAACCGACTACAATGAGCAGTTCTTC.

Many counts were recorded for this clonotype. The V call is TRBV10-3, the J call TRBJ2-1; TRBD2 matches 8 bases. CDR3 length equals 14 residues. After removal of 6 bases from V and 5 bases from J, the junction contained 6 bases not matched to a gene. CDR1 is ENHRY, CDR2 SYGVKD, per germline. In nucleotides, the CDR3 is TGTGCCATCAGGACCAATAGCGGGAACAATGAGCAGTTCTTC. It translates to CAIRTNSGNNEQFF.

This clonotype was recorded many times. The chain links TRBV28 to TRBJ2-7; 7 nucleotides line up with TRBD1. There are 13 residues in the CDR3. In germline, CDR1 is MDHEN, CDR2 SYDVKM. The V and J ends lost 2 bases and 4 bases, in that order; junction bases with no gene match: 2. The CDR3 loop is CASSLIQGYEQYF. The DNA for the CDR3 is TGTGCCAGCAGTTTAATACAGGGGTACGAGCAGTACTTC.

This clonotype was seen many times. J is TRBJ1-2 and V is TRBV20-1, with 10 nucleotides matching TRBD1. The junction had 16 bases not matched to a gene; V was cut back by 4 bases and J by 5 bases. This CDR3 has 17 residues. CDR1 is DFQATT and CDR2 is SNEGSKA in the germline V gene (reference sequence). The CDR3: CSATPGPWDRGEYGYTF. The CDR3 coding sequence is TGCAGTGCTACTCCCGGACCCTGGGACAGGGGCGAATATGGCTACACCTTC.

This clonotype was recorded a few times. The V and J genes are TRBV12-5 and TRBJ1-6; no clear D. Trimming removed 0 bases from V and 0 bases from J, with 12 bases in between. The CDR3 has 18 amino acids. Germline lookup yields CDR1 LGHNT and CDR2 FRNRAP. The CDR3 sequence: CASGLVPLGGSYNSPLHF. The CDR3 bases are TGTGCTAGTGGTTTGGTTCCGTTAGGAGGCTCCTATAATTCACCCCTCCACTTT.

This clonotype was counted at least ten times. This chain joins TRBV10-3 and TRBJ2-6; D ambiguous. The germline V gene encodes CDR1 ENHRY and CDR2 SYGVKD. Trimming removed 4 bases from V and 0 bases from J, with 4 bases in between. The CDR3 totals 14 residues. The CDR3 DNA follows: TGTGCCATCAGTGTGGGCTCTGGGGCCAACGTCCTGACTTTC. Its translation: CAISVGSGANVLTF.

This clonotype has ten or more counts. The rearrangement uses TRBV20-1 and TRBJ1-4, with TRBD1 matching 10 bases. The junction had 3 bases not matched to a gene; V was cut back by 0 bases and J by 5 bases. Germline V lookup: CDR1 DFQATT, CDR2 SNEGSKA (reference sequence). The length of the CDR3 is 15 residues. CDR3 sequence: CSARDKGQGNEKLFF. CDR3 bases: TGCAGTGCTAGAGATAAGGGACAGGGGAATGAAAAACTGTTTTTT.

In this sample, this clonotype turned up many times. This chain links TRBV11-2 with TRBJ2-5, with D perhaps being TRBD1 or TRBD2 (5 bases each). CDR1 SGHAT and CDR2 FQNNGV come from the germline V gene. This CDR3 has 15 amino acids. V shed 5 bases and J shed 4 bases, with 17 bases lying between them. The CDR3 loop is CASSAGTREGETQYF. The CDR3 coding sequence is TGTGCCAGCAGCGCCGGGACGAGAGAGGGAGAGACCCAGTACTTC.